This record looks at one T cell receptor beta chain sequence and its context. Its antigen is unknown. Whoever was chosen for sequencing had shown CD8+CD57+ cell expansion by flow cytometry. This record comes from a study of CD8+CD57+ T cells in acquired aplastic anemia. Genomic DNA templated the TCR beta VDJ and CDR3 profiling. TCRdb passed the reads through MiXCR, listing each CDR3 protein once. This table holds 250,000 or so distinct CDR3 sequences, approximately 45% found once. Study-wide findings and caveats: Comparison of patients with controls identified about 27 shared CD8+ CDR3 sequences.

Germline V gives CDR1 LNHDA, CDR2 SQIVND (reference sequence). J lost 6 bases, V lost 4 bases, and 12 bases had no gene match. The CDR3 has 16 residues. Sequencing used sorted CD4+, CD8+, or CD8+CD57+ T cells (not recorded which) from PBMCs. The sequence derives from a human donor with aplastic anemia. This rearrangement joins TRBV19 to TRBJ1-2; 9 bases fit TRBD1. CDR3 sequence (DNA): TGTGCCAGTAGTACGATGCACGACGGGACAGGGAATGGCTACACCTTC. Protein product: CASSTMHDGTGNGYTF.